The sequence of this TCR beta chain was determined in a study of cytomegalovirus exposure and HLA in healthy donors. Study-level points and caveats: Later on, a genetic analysis was performed. It linked a missense variant in DCLRE1C with V- and J-gene trimming of TCR beta. Specificity for CMV antigens was confirmed in vitro for a few of the CMV-associated chains. In terms of immune exposure information, only CMV serostatus was available.

This CDR3 contains 15 residues. Germline values: CDR1 MNHNS, CDR2 SASEGT. With 1 base removed from V and 0 bases from J, the gap between germline ends came to 8 bases. A multiplex PCR was run with 60 Vbeta primers and 13 Jbeta primers. Using immunoSEQ multiplex PCR, the repertoire was profiled, and TCRdb retains in-frame clones only, with some absent. This sample's clone table lists approximately 34,000 clones. Regarding this clone: The antigen is not known.

This sequence was found in a woman aged 40 to 50 in good health and CMV-seropositive. V is TRBV6-1 and J is TRBJ2-3; D gene ambiguous. The sample taken for sequencing was PBMCs. In DNA, the CDR3 is TGTGCCAGCAGTGAAGGGTCAGTGAGCACAGATACGCAGTATTTT. This sequence encodes CASSEGSVSTDTQYF.